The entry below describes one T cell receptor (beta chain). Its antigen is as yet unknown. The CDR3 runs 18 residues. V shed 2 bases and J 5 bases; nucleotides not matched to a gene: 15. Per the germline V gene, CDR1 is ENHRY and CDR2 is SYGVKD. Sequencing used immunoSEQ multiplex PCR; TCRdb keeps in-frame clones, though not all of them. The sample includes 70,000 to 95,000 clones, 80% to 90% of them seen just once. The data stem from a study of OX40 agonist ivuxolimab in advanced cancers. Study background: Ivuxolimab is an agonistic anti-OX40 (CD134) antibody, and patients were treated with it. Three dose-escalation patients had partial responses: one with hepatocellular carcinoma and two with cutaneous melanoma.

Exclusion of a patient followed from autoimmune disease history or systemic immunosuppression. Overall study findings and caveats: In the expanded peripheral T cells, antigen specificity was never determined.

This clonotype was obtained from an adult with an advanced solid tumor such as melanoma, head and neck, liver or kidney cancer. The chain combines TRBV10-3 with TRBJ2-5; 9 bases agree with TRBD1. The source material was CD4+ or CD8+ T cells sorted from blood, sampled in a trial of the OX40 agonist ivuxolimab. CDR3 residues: CAISEIVIGQGKRETQYF. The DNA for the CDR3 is TGTGCCATCAGTGAGATTGTAATTGGACAGGGGAAACGGGAGACCCAGTACTTC.